This T cell receptor (beta chain) derives from a study of cytomegalovirus exposure and HLA in healthy donors. Germline V gives CDR1 SGDLS, CDR2 YYNGEE. With 3 bases clipped from V and 8 bases from J, the junction kept 7 bases outside the gene matches. The length of the CDR3 is 14 residues. Use of 60 Vbeta and 13 Jbeta primers characterized the PCR. The protocol was immunoSEQ multiplex PCR, while the TCRdb copy is restricted to in-frame clones and leaves out a portion. Of some 35,000 clones in the sample, roughly 69% were seen once. The sample consisted of PBMCs. The sequence came from a man younger than 45 in good health and CMV-seronegative. This sequence joins TRBV9 and TRBJ1-2; 10 nucleotides line up with TRBD1. CDR3 in amino acids: CASSASGTGVGYTF. CDR3 bases: TGTGCCAGCAGCGCCTCCGGGACAGGGGTGGGCTACACCTTC.